The source of this T cell receptor (beta chain) is a study of cytomegalovirus exposure and HLA in healthy donors. Trimming at V came to 7 bases and at J to 1 base, leaving 6 bases not matched to a gene. CDR1 is SNHLY, CDR2 FYNNEI, per germline. The CDR3 extends over 16 amino acids. 60 Vbeta and 13 Jbeta primers were used in PCR. Data came from immunoSEQ multiplex PCR; TCRdb stores just in-frame clones and leaves some out. The sample holds around 150,000 clones; approximately 79% are singletons and the top ten take 6.5% to 7%. The TCR comes from a man between 35 and 55 years old in good health and CMV-seropositive. The chain is built from TRBV2 and TRBJ1-6; the match to TRBD1 covers 8 bases. Sequencing used PBMCs. CDR3 loop: CASITTGGSYNSPLHF. For the CDR3, the DNA is TGTGCCAGCATCACAACAGGGGGGTCCTATAATTCACCCCTCCACTTT.